The 27 T cell receptor beta chains in this list originate from one sample, sequenced in a study of blood T cell repertoires in COVID-19. Some clones are missing from TCRdb's copy, which holds only in-frame ones; the method was immunoSEQ multiplex PCR. The repertoire holds 65,000 to 85,000 clones, with around 90% as singletons. Sequencing was done on a sample of peripheral blood. Receptors were obtained from a human donor in a cohort sampled during active COVID-19.

V is TRBV7-9 and J is TRBJ2-7; tentatively, D is TRBD2 (7 bases). The germline V gene encodes CDR1 SEHNR and CDR2 FQNEAQ (reference sequence). The ends were cut back, 4 bases at V and 5 bases at J, with 18 bases in the middle. The CDR3 totals 15 residues. CDR3 nucleotides: TGTGCCAGCAGCTCATTCGGGGGGCCAGGGAACGAGCAGTACTTC. This gives the protein CASSSFGGPGNEQYF.

This rearrangement joins TRBV24-1 to TRBJ1-2; possible D gene TRBD1, 5 bases. CDR1 and CDR2 from the germline V gene are KGHDR and SFDVKD. This CDR3 region has 13 residues. V lost 12 bases and J 5 bases, leaving 18 bases between the germline ends. CDR3 coding DNA: TGTGCCTCCTCCCGTGGGGCAGCGTATGGCTACACCTTC. Amino acids: CASSRGAAYGYTF.

The chain uses TRBV6-7 and TRBJ1-4; the D gene is possibly TRBD1 (6 bases). TRBV6-7 is annotated as an ORF whose role is uncertain. The CDR3 consists of 19 residues. V was pared by 0 bases and J by 8 bases, with 25 bases between. CDR3 protein: CASSYSRDPSWGLREKLFF. CDR3 in DNA: TGTGCCAGCAGTTACTCCAGGGACCCGTCGTGGGGGCTTAGGGAAAAACTGTTTTTT.

This clone was observed a handful of times. The chain combines TRBV10-3 with TRBJ2-2, with TRBD2 as a possible D gene (6 bases). V shed 5 bases and J shed 0 bases, with 13 bases lying between them. The germline CDR1 and CDR2 sequences are ENHRY and SYGVKD. CDR3 length: 16 residues. DNA for the CDR3: TGTGCCATCAGTAGTTCGCGGGGCTCGAACACCGGGGAGCTGTTTTTT. Protein product: CAISSSRGSNTGELFF.

The table lists this clone with a few counts. The chain combines TRBV14 with TRBJ1-2, with D perhaps matching TRBD1 (6 bases). In germline, CDR1 is SGHDN, CDR2 FVKESK. The CDR3 totals 16 residues. The V gene lost 3 bases and the J gene lost 4 bases, with 18 bases spanning the gap. The CDR3 protein is CASSHLQGRGPYGYTF. The CDR3 DNA sequence: TGTGCCAGCAGCCACCTACAGGGCAGAGGGCCCTATGGCTACACCTTC.

The chain carries TRBV5-1 and TRBJ2-7; the D is unclear. The CDR3 is 12 amino acids. Germline-derived CDR1 and CDR2 are SGHRS and YFSETQ. Trimming took off 4 bases at V and 4 bases at J, with 9 bases between the two ends. This chain's CDR3 is CASSPPGYEQYF. Here the CDR3 DNA reads TGCGCCAGCAGCCCCCCGGGTTACGAGCAGTACTTC.

This clone counts as medium-sized. This CDR3 reads CTGGPAGTQYF. For the CDR3, the DNA is TGCACTGGCGGCCCGGCCGGGACGCAGTATTTT. The V call is TRBV20-1, the J call TRBJ2-3; D gene uncertain. The CDR3 loop spans 11 amino acids. Germline loops: CDR1 DFQATT, CDR2 SNEGSKA (reference sequence).

The chain links TRBV28 to TRBJ2-2; D uncertain. The CDR3 runs 12 residues. V dropped 6 bases and J dropped 6 bases, with 8 bases sitting between them. Per the germline V gene, CDR1 is MDHEN and CDR2 is SYDVKM. Here the CDR3 DNA reads TGTGCCAGCAGGTCCCAGGCCGGGGAGCTGTTTTTT. Its protein is CASRSQAGELFF.

The chain recombines TRBV21-1 with TRBJ1-6. TRBV21-1 is a documented pseudogene. CDR3 size: 14 residues. This CDR3 is CASSSWGDNSPLHF. In DNA, the CDR3 is TGTGCCAGCAGCTCCTGGGGGGACAATTCACCCCTCCACTTT.

This rearrangement joins TRBV7-9 to TRBJ2-1; tentatively, D is TRBD2 (5 bases). V lost 6 bases and J 4 bases, leaving 16 bases between the germline ends. Germline V gives CDR1 SEHNR, CDR2 FQNEAQ (reference sequence). The CDR3 totals 15 residues. DNA of the CDR3: TGTGCCAGCAGAGTCTCTGGGAGACGGTACAATGAGCAGTTCTTC. Amino acids: CASRVSGRRYNEQFF.

This sequence joins TRBV28 and TRBJ2-2; D is possibly TRBD1 (6 bases). The CDR3 covers 12 residues. CDR1 and CDR2 from the germline V gene are MDHEN and SYDVKM. Between the trimmed V and J ends, which lost 7 bases and 13 bases, there was a span of 16 bases. The CDR3 region is CASTGQSRGLFF. The CDR3 bases are TGTGCCAGCACCGGACAGTCCCGGGGGCTGTTTTTT.

The genes are TRBV30 and TRBJ2-5; TRBD2 matches at 11 bases. Germline V gene lookup returns CDR1 GTSNPN and CDR2 SVGIG (reference sequence). J was trimmed by 11 bases and V by 2 bases; bases with no gene match: 4. The CDR3 sequence is 12 residues long. In DNA, the CDR3 is TGTGCCTGGAGTATAGCGGGGGGGCAACAGTACTTC. Encoded protein: CAWSIAGGQQYF.

The chain joins TRBV13 to TRBJ2-5; maybe TRBD2 (6 bases). There are 14 residues in the CDR3. Trimming shortened V by 5 bases and J by 7 bases, and 17 bases separated the two germline ends. Per germline, CDR1 PRHDT and CDR2 FYEKMQ (reference sequence). CDR3 protein: CASSPPRTEGTQYF. CDR3 in DNA: TGTGCCAGCAGCCCCCCCAGGACGGAGGGGACCCAGTACTTC.

This clone was detected a few times. The chain joins TRBV28 to TRBJ2-2, with TRBD2 matching over 12 bases. The CDR3 loop spans 15 amino acids. The trim removed 7 bases at V and 4 bases at J, leaving 4 bases unmatched. CDR1 is MDHEN, CDR2 SYDVKM, per germline. The CDR3 coding sequence is TGTGCCAGCATTGCGGGACTAGCGGGCACCGGGGAGCTGTTTTTT. Amino acid sequence: CASIAGLAGTGELFF. The full variable domain, rest sourced from reference TRBV28 and TRBJ2-2, is DVKVTQSSRYLVKRTGEKVFLECVQDMDHENMFWYRQDPGLGLRLIYFSYDVKMKEKGDIPEGYSVSREKKERFSLILESASTNQTSMYLCASIAGLAGTGELFFGEGSRLTVL.

The J gene is TRBJ1-3, the V gene TRBV12-3 or TRBV12-4, with D maybe TRBD1 (6 bases). V lost 5 bases and J lost 4, with 9 bases in between. CDR3 length: 13 amino acids. The CDR3 region is CASSPDRGNTIYF. The CDR3 DNA is TGTGCCAGCAGTCCCGACAGGGGAAACACCATATATTTT.

CDR3: CASSLTRGTQYF. CDR3 DNA sequence: TGTGCCAGCAGCTTAACTCGAGGGACCCAGTACTTC. The chain recombines TRBV7-3 with TRBJ2-5; unclear D gene. V was cut by 0 bases and J by 7 bases, with 6 bases left in between. The CDR3 has 12 amino acids. Per the germline V gene, CDR1 is SGHTA and CDR2 is FQGTGA.

The V call is TRBV10-2, the J call TRBJ1-2; 7 bases are a match to TRBD1. The V and J ends lost 6 bases and 5 bases, in that order; junction bases with no gene match: 6. Germline V lookup: CDR1 WSHSY, CDR2 SAAADI. This CDR3 comprises 13 residues. The CDR3 loop reads CASSTDRVYGYTF. The CDR3 DNA follows: TGCGCCAGCAGCACCGACAGGGTTTATGGCTACACCTTC.

This clone has just a few counts. The chain carries TRBV6-1 and TRBJ1-1; 7 bases agree with TRBD1. J was trimmed by 4 bases and V by 1 base; bases with no gene match: 9. Germline values: CDR1 MNHNS, CDR2 SASEGT. This CDR3 comprises 16 residues. The CDR3 spells CASSEEGGAGGTEAFF. The CDR3, as DNA: TGTGCCAGCAGTGAAGAAGGTGGGGCAGGGGGCACTGAAGCTTTCTTT.

This chain uses TRBV28 with TRBJ2-7; tentatively, D is TRBD2 (6 bases). The CDR3 contains 12 residues. Trimming pared 11 bases from V and 4 bases from J, leaving 15 bases between. The germline CDR1 and CDR2 sequences are MDHEN and SYDVKM. CDR3 residues: CACGGSRYEQYF. CDR3 DNA sequence: TGTGCCTGTGGGGGGTCGCGGTACGAGCAGTACTTC.

The chain has TRBV7-9 and TRBJ1-2, with D perhaps TRBD1 (5 bases). Germline loops: CDR1 SEHNR, CDR2 FQNEAQ (reference sequence). The V end was cut by 1 base, the J end by 14 bases, with 11 bases between. CDR3 length: 11 residues. CDR3 sequence reads: CASSLVSGITF. The CDR3 DNA is TGTGCCAGCAGCTTAGTTTCAGGGATAACCTTC.

V gene TRBV7-9 combines with J gene TRBJ2-5; D possibly corresponds to TRBD2 (6 bases). CDR3 length equals 15 residues. CDR1 is SEHNR, CDR2 FQNEAQ, per germline (reference sequence). V lost 3 bases, J lost 5 bases, and 16 bases lay in between. The CDR3 nucleotides read TGTGCCAGCAGCTTCTTGACTAGTAGAGGGGAGACCCAGTACTTC. Its protein product is CASSFLTSRGETQYF.

This clone came up once. The rearrangement uses TRBV18 and TRBJ1-2, with D perhaps matching TRBD1 (5 bases). CDR1 and CDR2 (germline): KGHSH, LQKENI. The CDR3 is 10 amino acids. CDR3 in amino acids: CGSGLTGYTF. For the CDR3, the DNA is TGTGGGTCGGGACTTACGGGCTACACCTTC.

The rearrangement joins TRBV9 to TRBJ1-1, with 8 nucleotides matching TRBD1. Germline CDR1 SGDLS, CDR2 YYNGEE. This CDR3 contains 16 residues. Losses at the gene ends were 4 bases for V and 3 bases for J; bases not matched to a gene: 11. The DNA of the CDR3 is TGTGCCAGCAGCATCAACTCACAGGGGGTTGACACTGAAGCTTTCTTT. Protein sequence: CASSINSQGVDTEAFF.

The chain employs TRBV11-2 and TRBJ1-2; possibly TRBD1 for D (5 bases). CDR1 and CDR2 from the germline V gene are SGHAT and FQNNGV. The CDR3 is 14 residues long. V was cut by 4 bases and J by 2 bases, with 11 bases left in between. The CDR3: CASSSLDRNYGYTF. CDR3 coding DNA: TGTGCCAGCAGCTCCCTAGACAGAAACTATGGCTACACCTTC.

The genes are TRBV10-1 and TRBJ2-5; 7 positions match TRBD2. The CDR3 contains 11 residues. Germline V gene lookup returns CDR1 WNHNN and CDR2 SYGVQD (reference sequence). With 10 bases clipped from V and 4 bases from J, the junction kept 3 bases outside the gene matches. In nucleotides, the CDR3 is TGCGCCACCTTAGCGGGAGAGACCCAGTACTTC. Residues: CATLAGETQYF.

This clone was seen a single time. This rearrangement joins TRBV4-1 to TRBJ1-5; tentatively, D is TRBD1 (6 bases). This CDR3 comprises 17 residues. The V gene lost 0 bases and the J gene lost 4 bases, with 16 bases spanning the gap. Germline V CDR1 and CDR2: MGHRA, YSYEKL. CDR3 coding DNA: TGCGCCAGCAGCCAAGAGTTCCAGGGGCGCGGGAATCAGCCCCAGCATTTT. Protein sequence: CASSQEFQGRGNQPQHF.

Remarks on this clone: The sample carries other DNA sequences with the same CDR3. The chain has TRBV10-1 and TRBJ2-7, with TRBD2 identical over 8 bases. The CDR3 extends over 15 amino acids. Germline CDR1 WNHNN, CDR2 SYGVQD (reference sequence). The V segment lost 4 bases and the J segment 0 bases; nucleotides outside the gene matches: 5. This chain's CDR3 is CASSAAGTSSYEQYF. DNA of the CDR3: TGCGCCAGCAGTGCCGCCGGGACTAGCTCCTACGAGCAGTACTTC.